This TCR beta chain comes out of a study of technical replicates of blood from a few donors. Looked up from germline, CDR1 is MDHEN and CDR2 is SYDVKM. CDR3 length: 16 residues. V was clipped by 5 bases and J by 4 bases; unmatched bases: 12. This table comes from immunoSEQ multiplex PCR, and its TCRdb copy is limited to in-frame clones, with some not included. This sample has some 91,000 clones, with around 95% found just once. The rearrangement joins TRBV28 to TRBJ1-2, with 8 bases matching TRBD1. The TCR comes from a human donor in good health. Sequencing used T cells isolated from PBMCs. This CDR3 is CASSISGQAGGYGYTF. The DNA for the CDR3 is TGTGCCAGCAGTATCTCGGGACAGGCGGGCGGCTATGGCTACACCTTC.